A single sample gave rise to the 14 T cell receptor beta chains below, sequenced in a study of T cell repertoires in cytomegalovirus infection. MiXCR, run by TCRdb on the reads, gives a single entry per CDR3 protein. The data hold about 530,000 distinct CDR3 sequences, with approximately 26% observed a single time. Material: PBMCs. The receptors derive from a human donor in good health (CMV status not recorded). Some clones in this sample may be carry-over from other donors' samples.

This clonotype was counted ten times or more. J is TRBJ2-1 and V is TRBV12-3 or TRBV12-4; 7 bases are a match to TRBD1. CDR3 length: 14 residues. Trimming removed 7 bases from V and 9 bases from J; junction bases left unmatched: 12. The CDR3 DNA follows: TGTGCCAGCACCGTAATCACAGGGGCTGGTGAGCAGTTCTTC. Its translation: CASTVITGAGEQFF.

Ten or more counts support this clonotype. The rearrangement joins TRBV7-2 to TRBJ2-7, with a possible D match to TRBD1 (5 bases). CDR1 and CDR2 from the germline V gene are SGHTA and FQGNSA. The CDR3 has 12 amino acids. Trimming removed 2 bases at V and 5 bases at J, with 7 bases between. This chain's CDR3 is CASSLRGHEQYF. CDR3 nucleotides: TGTGCCAGCAGCTTAAGGGGCCACGAGCAGTACTTC.

CDR3 in DNA: TGTGCCAGCAGCCGTTACGGACAGGGGAGCAATCAGCCCCAGCATTTT. Encoded protein: CASSRYGQGSNQPQHF. The chain is built from TRBV27 and TRBJ1-5; 9 bases map to TRBD1. Unmatched junction bases numbered 7, after V lost 6 bases and J lost 1 base. The length of the CDR3 is 16 residues. Germline V CDR1 and CDR2: MNHEY, SMNVEV (reference sequence).

This sequence joins TRBV15 and TRBJ2-7; 7 bases are shared with TRBD1. This CDR3 spans 15 amino acids. Germline V gene lookup returns CDR1 LNHNV and CDR2 YYDKDF (reference sequence). Germline trimming cut 0 bases from V and 2 bases from J; bases unmatched to any gene: 4. CDR3 region: CATSRDGTETYEQYF. CDR3 in DNA: TGTGCCACCAGCAGAGATGGGACAGAAACCTACGAGCAGTACTTC.

This clonotype showed up just a few times. The J gene is TRBJ2-1, the V gene TRBV7-3, with TRBD2 identical over 12 bases. CDR3 length: 15 amino acids. Germline CDR1 reads SGHTA; CDR2 reads FQGTGA. With V trimmed by 5 bases and J by 7 bases, 6 bases remained unmatched. CDR3 DNA: TGTGCCAGCAGCCTGACTAGCGGGAGATTGAATGAGCAGTTCTTC. Amino acid sequence: CASSLTSGRLNEQFF.

The chain couples TRBV6-5 to TRBJ2-1, with TRBD2 matching 10 bases. The CDR3 length is 15 residues. The germline CDR1 and CDR2 sequences are MNHEY and SVGAGI. V gave up 6 bases and J gave up 7 bases; unmatched junction bases: 9. The DNA of the CDR3 is TGTGCCAGCAGACGCGGTGCTAGCGGGAGAAATGAGCAGTTCTTC. As protein: CASRRGASGRNEQFF.

A few counts support this clonotype. The V and J genes are TRBV12-3 or TRBV12-4 and TRBJ2-5; the D gene is possibly TRBD1 (5 bases). V was clipped by 5 bases and J by 1 base, with 17 bases between them. The CDR3 is 16 amino acids. CDR3 amino acids: CASSQGHRLTQETQYF. The DNA for the CDR3 is TGTGCCAGCAGTCAAGGACATAGGTTGACCCAAGAGACCCAGTACTTC.

This clonotype was observed a few times. This chain links TRBV7-6 with TRBJ2-1; D is unclear. Germline loops: CDR1 SGHVS, CDR2 FNYEAQ. Trimming left V 0 bases short and J 9 bases short, with 12 bases between. The CDR3 loop spans 14 amino acids. The CDR3 DNA is TGTGCCAGCAGCTTAGCTTTAGCTGCCGCTGAGCAGTTCTTC. It is translated as CASSLALAAAEQFF.

The V call is TRBV5-6, the J call TRBJ1-2; no clear D. Germline-derived CDR1 and CDR2 are SGHDT and YYEEEE. This CDR3 has 13 residues. The germline V and J ends were trimmed by 1 base and 3 bases, with 7 bases remaining between them. CDR3 DNA: TGTGCCAGCAGCTTGCCAGAATACTATGGCTACACCTTC. It codes for CASSLPEYYGYTF.

The chain combines TRBV7-6 with TRBJ1-2; TRBD1 aligns across 10 bases. The J segment lost 2 bases and the V segment lost 7 bases, leaving 7 bases of the junction unmatched. From germline, CDR1 is SGHVS and CDR2 FNYEAQ. CDR3 length: 15 amino acids. This CDR3 is CASNPRDRGNYGYTF. The CDR3 DNA reads as TGTGCCAGCAACCCCCGGGACAGGGGAAACTATGGCTACACCTTC.

This clonotype was seen a few times. V gene TRBV19 combines with J gene TRBJ2-1, with 11 nucleotides matching TRBD2. V lost 4 bases, J lost 5 bases, and 10 bases stayed unmatched. This CDR3 is 17 amino acids long. The germline gives CDR1 LNHDA, CDR2 SQIVND (reference sequence). The CDR3: CASSKMASGRFDNEQFF. The DNA of the CDR3 is TGTGCCAGTAGTAAAATGGCTAGCGGGAGGTTTGACAATGAGCAGTTCTTC.

In this sample, this clonotype turned up a few times. This chain connects TRBV12-3 or TRBV12-4 to TRBJ2-1, with TRBD2 matching 8 bases. V shed 9 bases, J shed 8 bases, and the junction held 18 bases outside the gene matches. The CDR3 sequence is 16 residues long. CDR3 residues: CASTWLIAGKNHEQFF. CDR3 bases: TGTGCCAGTACCTGGCTGATAGCGGGAAAGAACCATGAGCAGTTCTTC.

Note on this clonotype: In this CDR3 the conserved last residue, phenylalanine or tryptophan, is missing, so a read error is likely. V is TRBV7-8 and J is TRBJ2-7; no clear D gene. The CDR3 loop spans 12 amino acids. Germline V gene data show CDR1 as SGHVS and CDR2 as FQNEAQ. Trimming stripped 1 base from V and 3 bases from J, with 4 bases between. The CDR3 protein is CASSLEIYEQYS. The CDR3, as DNA: TGTGCCAGCAGCTTAGAGATCTACGAGCAGTACTCC.

The gene calls are TRBV20-1 and TRBJ2-1; 11 nucleotides match TRBD2. Trimming removed 5 bases from V and 5 bases from J; junction bases left unmatched: 2. This CDR3 contains 13 residues. Germline assignment: CDR1 DFQATT and CDR2 SNEGSKA (reference sequence). The CDR3 reads CSAWTSGHNEQFF. The CDR3 bases are TGCAGTGCTTGGACTAGCGGGCACAATGAGCAGTTCTTC.